The 29 T cell receptor beta chains listed next were all sequenced from one sample in a study of cytomegalovirus exposure and HLA in healthy donors. With 60 Vbeta and 13 Jbeta primers, the PCR was carried out. The method was immunoSEQ multiplex PCR; TCRdb's version includes in-frame clones alone and lacks a portion of them. The sample includes about 200,000 clones, approximately 78% seen only once; the top ten take approximately 2.9%. Sequenced input: PBMCs. These receptors were taken from a man aged 25 to 40 in good health and CMV-seronegative.

This clone was observed a few times. The chain combines TRBV29-1 with TRBJ1-3; 8 nucleotides agree with TRBD1. The CDR3 has 12 amino acids. The germline V gene encodes CDR1 SQVTM and CDR2 ANQGSEA. The J segment lost 11 bases and the V segment lost 7 bases, leaving 10 bases of the junction unmatched. The CDR3 DNA sequence: TGCAGCGCCGTGGACAGGGAGCGTCCCATATATTTT. Translating it yields CSAVDRERPIYF.

The chain links TRBV28 to TRBJ2-7; a possible D gene is TRBD1 (6 bases). Germline values: CDR1 MDHEN, CDR2 SYDVKM. V was shortened by 2 bases and J by 2 bases, with 13 bases between the two germline ends. The CDR3 covers 15 residues. In DNA, the CDR3 is TGTGCCAGCAGTTTAGGCTACAGGGTAACCTACGAGCAGTACTTC. It is translated as CASSLGYRVTYEQYF.

This chain uses TRBV5-6 with TRBJ2-5; 7 bases are shared with TRBD2. V lost 0 bases and J lost 2; bases outside the gene matches: 4. The CDR3 is 15 residues long. Germline V gene sequence: CDR1 SGHDT, CDR2 YYEEEE. The CDR3 DNA follows: TGTGCCAGCAGCTTGGTGACTAGCCGTCAAGAGACCCAGTACTTC. As protein: CASSLVTSRQETQYF.

The chain is built from TRBV10-3 and TRBJ2-2; no definite D call. V lost 0 bases and J lost 1, with 6 bases in between. There are 15 residues in the CDR3. CDR1 ENHRY and CDR2 SYGVKD come from the germline V gene. CDR3 amino acids: CAISESSQNTGELFF. The CDR3 DNA reads TGTGCCATCAGTGAGTCTTCACAGAACACCGGGGAGCTGTTTTTT.

The rearrangement links TRBV9 to TRBJ1-4; 8 nucleotides line up with TRBD1. The V gene end was trimmed by 0 bases and the J gene end by 7 bases; junction bases not matched to a gene: 2. Looked up from germline, CDR1 is SGDLS and CDR2 is YYNGEE. The CDR3 extends over 14 amino acids. CDR3 in amino acids: CASSVGDRGEKLFF. In nucleotides, the CDR3 is TGTGCCAGCAGCGTAGGAGACAGGGGTGAAAAACTGTTTTTT.

The chain links TRBV2 to TRBJ1-5; D ambiguous. The CDR3 totals 12 residues. Germline CDR1 is SNHLY and CDR2 is FYNNEI. V lost 3 bases and J lost 11, with 11 bases in between. CDR3 nucleotides: TGTGCCAGCAGTGACCTGGAGTTGACCCAGCATTTT. Translation: CASSDLELTQHF.

V gene TRBV29-1 combines with J gene TRBJ2-1, with D maybe TRBD1 (5 bases). Germline assignment: CDR1 SQVTM and CDR2 ANQGSEA. This CDR3 has 10 amino acids. Trimming shortened V by 7 bases and J by 9 bases, and 10 bases separated the two germline ends. The CDR3 sequence is CSAGISEQFF. The CDR3 DNA reads TGCAGCGCAGGGATAAGTGAGCAGTTCTTC.

The V gene is TRBV9, the J gene TRBJ2-1, with 9 bases fitting TRBD2. V trimming: 0 bases; J trimming: 6 bases; junction bases outside the gene matches: 4. The V gene's germline CDR1 is SGDLS and CDR2 YYNGEE. The CDR3 spans 15 residues. CDR3 sequence (DNA): TGTGCCAGCAGCGTAGGAGCGGGGGGCCTCAATGAGCAGTTCTTC. Translating gives CASSVGAGGLNEQFF.

This clone was recorded a few times. DNA of the CDR3: TGTGCCAGCTCACCAACTGACCGGGCGGGGAACATTCAGTACTTC. It yields the protein CASSPTDRAGNIQYF. The chain employs TRBV18 and TRBJ2-4; maybe TRBD2 (6 bases). V shed 2 bases and J shed 7 bases, with 15 bases lying between them. This CDR3 region has 15 residues. The germline V gene encodes CDR1 KGHSH and CDR2 LQKENI.

The chain employs TRBV9 and TRBJ2-1, with 7 bases matching TRBD1. After removal of 0 bases from V and 5 bases from J, the junction contained 2 bases not matched to a gene. Looked up from germline, CDR1 is SGDLS and CDR2 is YYNGEE. This CDR3 comprises 14 residues. The CDR3 reads CASSVGDSNNEQFF. The CDR3 coding sequence is TGTGCCAGCAGCGTAGGGGACAGCAACAATGAGCAGTTCTTC.

This chain joins TRBV5-4 and TRBJ1-1; 9 positions match TRBD1. With 3 bases clipped from V and 3 bases from J, the junction kept 15 bases outside the gene matches. The CDR3 has 18 amino acids. Germline lookup yields CDR1 SGHNT and CDR2 YYREEE (reference sequence). For the CDR3, the DNA is TGTGCCAGCAGCTCCACCTTCCGTTCAAGACAGGGGGACACTGAAGCTTTCTTT. It translates to CASSSTFRSRQGDTEAFF. The variable domain in full, with the rest retrieved from reference TRBV5-4 and TRBJ1-1, is ETGVTQSPTHLIKTRGQQVTLRCSSQSGHNTVSWYQQALGQGPQFIFQYYREEENGRGNFPPRFSGLQFPNYSSELNVNALELDDSALYLCASSSTFRSRQGDTEAFFGQGTRLTVV.

The chain combines TRBV21-1 with TRBJ1-4; the table names TRBD1, a call not compared with the DNA. TRBV21-1 is a listed pseudogene. This CDR3 is 19 amino acids long. The CDR3 sequence: CASSKAASGTGNGSEKLFF. DNA of the CDR3: TGTGCCAGCAGCAAAGCCGCTTCCGGGACAGGGAACGGTAGTGAAAAACTGTTTTTT.

The V call is TRBV7-2, the J call TRBJ2-2, with 14 bases aligning to TRBD2. There are 17 residues in the CDR3. The V segment lost 5 bases and the J segment 5 bases; nucleotides outside the gene matches: 7. The germline V gene has CDR1 SGHTA and CDR2 FQGNSA. The CDR3 sequence is CASSTTSGGVRTGELFF. In DNA form, the CDR3 reads TGTGCCAGCAGCACGACTAGCGGGGGGGTCCGAACCGGGGAGCTGTTTTTT.

J is TRBJ2-3 and V is TRBV7-3; weak D call: TRBD1 (5 bases). V dropped 5 bases and J dropped 0 bases, with 6 bases sitting between them. The CDR3 sequence is 13 residues long. Germline CDR1 SGHTA, CDR2 FQGTGA. Written as DNA, the CDR3 is TGTGCCAGCAGCGGGGCTAGCACAGATACGCAGTATTTT. This sequence encodes CASSGASTDTQYF. Together with reference TRBV7-3 and TRBJ2-3, the CDR3 gives the full variable domain: GAGVSQTPSNKVTEKGKYVELRCDPISGHTALYWYRQSLGQGPEFLIYFQGTGAADDSGLPNDRFFAVRPEGSVSTLKIQRTERGDSAVYLCASSGASTDTQYFGPGTRLTVL.

The rearrangement links TRBV20-1 to TRBJ2-7; the D is unclear. The ends were cut back, 0 bases at V and 7 bases at J, with 7 bases in the middle. Looked up from germline, CDR1 is DFQATT and CDR2 is SNEGSKA (reference sequence). The CDR3 has 11 amino acids. CDR3 loop: CSARDPREQYF. For the CDR3, the DNA is TGCAGTGCTAGAGATCCCAGGGAGCAGTACTTC.

V usage is TRBV6-4 and J usage is TRBJ1-4; tentative D call: TRBD1 (6 bases). The CDR3 spans 14 residues. Trimming pared 7 bases from V and 7 bases from J, leaving 16 bases between. CDR1 and CDR2 (germline): MRHNA, SNTAGT. CDR3 protein: CASIGQPPLEKLFF. The CDR3 bases are TGTGCCAGCATTGGACAGCCACCCCTTGAAAAACTGTTTTTT.

The rearrangement uses TRBV28 and TRBJ2-7, with TRBD1 matching over 8 bases. The CDR3 totals 12 residues. V gave up 5 bases and J gave up 5 bases; unmatched junction bases: 2. From germline, CDR1 is MDHEN and CDR2 SYDVKM. The CDR3 is CASSVTGDEQYF. The CDR3, as DNA: TGTGCCAGCAGTGTGACAGGGGACGAGCAGTACTTC.

Notes on this clone: Other DNA sequences within the sample encode an identical CDR3. This chain joins TRBV19 and TRBJ1-1, with 10 bases identical to TRBD1. This CDR3 contains 15 residues. Germline CDR1 and CDR2: LNHDA and SQIVND (reference sequence). The trim removed 4 bases at V and 6 bases at J, leaving 8 bases unmatched. CDR3: CASSTPGQGRSEAFF. Written as DNA, the CDR3 is TGTGCCAGTAGTACACCGGGACAGGGGAGATCTGAAGCTTTCTTT.

The chain joins TRBV5-8 to TRBJ2-5, with 7 bases matching TRBD2. The CDR3 extends over 13 amino acids. Losses at the gene ends were 4 bases for V and 7 bases for J; bases not matched to a gene: 7. The V gene's germline CDR1 is SGHTS and CDR2 YDEGEE. CDR3 bases: TGTGCCAGCAGCGCGGGACTACCCCGGACCCAGTACTTC. Its translation: CASSAGLPRTQYF. Variable domain in full (rest from reference TRBV5-8 and TRBJ2-5): EAGVTQSPTHLIKTRGQQATLRCSPISGHTSVYWYQQALGLGLQFLLWYDEGEERNRGNFPPRFSGRQFPNYSSELNVNALELEDSALYLCASSAGLPRTQYFGPGTRLLVL.

V is TRBV7-2 and J is TRBJ2-5; perhaps TRBD2 as D (5 bases). The CDR3 has 14 residues. From germline, CDR1 is SGHTA and CDR2 FQGNSA. The V end was cut by 5 bases, the J end by 0 bases, with 10 bases between. The CDR3 is CASSRAEYQETQYF. The CDR3, as DNA: TGTGCCAGCAGCCGAGCGGAGTACCAAGAGACCCAGTACTTC.

V gene TRBV18 combines with J gene TRBJ1-1, with no clear D. V was pared by 5 bases and J by 1 base, with 11 bases between. Germline values: CDR1 KGHSH, CDR2 LQKENI. CDR3 length: 14 amino acids. Here the CDR3 reads CASSAQQPNTEAFF. DNA of the CDR3: TGTGCCAGCTCAGCACAGCAACCGAACACTGAAGCTTTCTTT.

The chain links TRBV27 to TRBJ1-6; TRBD1 matches 9 bases. Trimming removed 5 bases from V and 7 bases from J; junction bases left unmatched: 6. The germline gives CDR1 MNHEY, CDR2 SMNVEV (reference sequence). CDR3 length: 15 residues. The CDR3 nucleotides are TGTGCCAGCAGTCCAGGCGGACAGGGGAATTCACCCCTCCACTTT. Its protein is CASSPGGQGNSPLHF.

The rearrangement uses TRBV2 and TRBJ1-2; weak D call: TRBD1 (6 bases). Germline V gene lookup returns CDR1 SNHLY and CDR2 FYNNEI. The CDR3 is 13 amino acids. Between the trimmed V and J ends, which lost 5 bases and 4 bases, there was a span of 11 bases. CDR3 in amino acids: CASSRTGSYGYTF. The CDR3, as DNA: TGTGCCAGCAGTCGCACAGGGAGCTATGGCTACACCTTC.

The CDR3 region is CASSTTDRGFGANVLTF. In DNA form, the CDR3 reads TGTGCCAGCAGCACGACGGACAGGGGATTTGGGGCCAACGTCCTGACTTTC. The gene calls are TRBV7-6 and TRBJ2-6; 9 nucleotides line up with TRBD1. Germline V CDR1 and CDR2: SGHVS, FNYEAQ. V was clipped by 5 bases and J by 3 bases; unmatched bases: 8. The CDR3 is made up of 17 amino acids.

The DNA of the CDR3 is TGTGCCAGTAGTGAAAGGACACCCCCTCTAGGACTGTTTTTT. Protein: CASSERTPPLGLFF. V usage is TRBV19 and J usage is TRBJ1-4, with D perhaps TRBD1 (5 bases). Germline loops: CDR1 LNHDA, CDR2 SQIVND (reference sequence). This CDR3 has 14 amino acids. The V gene lost 5 bases and the J gene lost 13 bases, with 20 bases spanning the gap.

The V and J genes are TRBV4-3 and TRBJ2-5, with 10 nucleotides matching TRBD2. Germline V gene lookup returns CDR1 LGHNA and CDR2 YSLEER. This CDR3 comprises 17 residues. Unmatched junction bases numbered 8, after V lost 0 bases and J lost 4 bases. The CDR3 bases are TGCGCCAGCAGCCAAGAAATGAGCGGGGGGGCCCCAGAGACCCAGTACTTC. It yields the protein CASSQEMSGGAPETQYF.

To note about this clone: In this CDR3 the conserved last residue, phenylalanine or tryptophan, is missing, so a read error is likely. The chain uses TRBV7-2 and TRBJ1-2; D is unresolved. From germline, CDR1 is SGHTA and CDR2 FQGNSA. V shed 1 base and J shed 3 bases, with 9 bases lying between them. The CDR3 has 14 amino acids. In DNA, the CDR3 is TGTGCCAGCAGCTTAGACCCAGGCGACTATGGCTACACCTCC. Its translation: CASSLDPGDYGYTS.

The gene calls are TRBV28 and TRBJ1-2, with no clear D. V was clipped by 2 bases and J by 6 bases, with 7 bases between them. CDR1 is MDHEN and CDR2 is SYDVKM in the germline V gene. The CDR3 has 12 amino acids. CDR3 sequence (DNA): TGTGCCAGCAGTTTAGGTCAGGATGGCTACACCTTC. Residues: CASSLGQDGYTF.

J is TRBJ2-7 and V is TRBV7-2; possible D gene TRBD2, 7 bases. The germline CDR1 and CDR2 sequences are SGHTA and FQGNSA. This CDR3 has 16 amino acids. Trimming shortened V by 2 bases and J by 2 bases, and 16 bases separated the two germline ends. CDR3 residues: CASSLNVGGPPYEQYF. CDR3 coding DNA: TGTGCCAGCAGCTTAAACGTGGGGGGGCCTCCCTACGAGCAGTACTTC.